Presented here are 17 T cell receptor beta chains from one specimen sequenced in a study of graft-versus-host responses after intestinal transplantation. The authors seeded around 200,000 CFSE-labeled responder cells together with around 200,000 irradiated stimulator cells tagged with violet dye. The protocol was immunoSEQ multiplex PCR, while the TCRdb copy is restricted to in-frame clones and leaves out a portion. The sample comprises more than 9,500 clones, 35% of which are singletons, and roughly 3.2% rests with the top ten. The material was alloreactive CD8+ T cells from a mixed lymphocyte reaction culture, obtained before intestinal transplant. Subset reported: CFSE-low proliferating T cells sorted from roughly six-day pre-transplant mixed lymphocyte reaction (GvH or HvG direction). The source of these receptors is a human patient who received an intestinal transplant.

This clone was detected only a few times. V usage is TRBV7-3 and J usage is TRBJ2-3, with 10 bases matching TRBD2. CDR3 size: 15 residues. V shed 2 bases and J 1 base; nucleotides not matched to a gene: 0. The germline CDR1 and CDR2 sequences are SGHTA and FQGTGA. The CDR3 reads CASSLLAGGTDTQYF. In DNA, the CDR3 is TGTGCCAGCAGCTTACTAGCGGGAGGCACAGATACGCAGTATTTT. Complete variable domain (other parts from reference TRBV7-3 and TRBJ2-3): GAGVSQTPSNKVTEKGKYVELRCDPISGHTALYWYRQSLGQGPEFLIYFQGTGAADDSGLPNDRFFAVRPEGSVSTLKIQRTERGDSAVYLCASSLLAGGTDTQYFGPGTRLTVL.

In regard to this clone: The conserved phenylalanine or tryptophan is not found at the CDR3 terminus, so this likely reflects a read error. The limits of the CDR3 on the DNA are not certain, so only TCRdb's listed CDR3 is given. The rearrangement uses TRBV28 and TRBJ1-2; TRBD1, the table's D call, was not compared with the DNA. The germline CDR1 and CDR2 sequences are MDHEN and SYDVKM. Counting both end residues, the CDR3 totals 17 amino acids. CDR3: CASSTLIIGQGASPTIL.

This clone was detected only once. CDR3 bases: TGTGCCAGCAGCCAATACCTCTCCCCCTACGAGCAGTACTTC. This gives the protein CASSQYLSPYEQYF. This sequence joins TRBV4-2 and TRBJ2-7; D is ambiguous. The germline V gene encodes CDR1 LGHNA and CDR2 YNFKEQ. Trimming removed 2 bases from V and 2 bases from J, with 10 bases in between. The CDR3 length is 14 residues.

This clone is a singleton in its sample. The chain is built from TRBV4-2 and TRBJ2-1, with 10 bases aligning to TRBD2. Looked up from germline, CDR1 is LGHNA and CDR2 is YNFKEQ. The CDR3 contains 16 residues. The V gene end was trimmed by 3 bases and the J gene end by 6 bases; junction bases not matched to a gene: 8. The CDR3 sequence is CASSQASGSYINEQFF. In DNA form, the CDR3 reads TGTGCCAGCAGCCAGGCTAGCGGGAGTTATATCAATGAGCAGTTCTTC.

A few counts support this clone. The junction does not match germline at one end; this may be a read error. The V call is TRBV4-1, the J call TRBJ1-1; no firm D call. The CDR3 has 13 amino acids. Per the germline V gene, CDR1 is MGHRA and CDR2 is YSYEKL. The CDR3 DNA follows: TGTGCCAGCAGCCCCCTCGGACGGACTGAAGCTTTCTTT. Its translation: CASSPLGRTEAFF.

The J gene is TRBJ2-2, the V gene TRBV28, with a possible D match to TRBD2 (7 bases). The CDR3 length is 15 residues. Trimming removed 5 bases from V and 4 bases from J, with 14 bases in between. Germline V gives CDR1 MDHEN, CDR2 SYDVKM. The CDR3 protein is CASSPWGGGTGELFF. The DNA of the CDR3 is TGTGCCAGCAGTCCTTGGGGGGGCGGCACCGGGGAGCTGTTTTTT.

This chain uses TRBV13 with TRBJ2-1, with 14 bases fitting TRBD2. CDR1 and CDR2 from the germline V gene are PRHDT and FYEKMQ (reference sequence). V lost 5 bases, J lost 4 bases, and 7 bases stayed unmatched. This CDR3 contains 17 residues. CDR3 nucleotides: TGTGCCAGCAGCAACCCCGGGACTAGCGGGAGTTACAATGAGCAGTTCTTC. This sequence encodes CASSNPGTSGSYNEQFF.

The CDR3 here is CASSSSGAQQPQHF. CDR3 sequence (DNA): TGTGCCAGCAGTTCCTCGGGGGCGCAACAGCCCCAGCATTTT. The chain uses TRBV28 and TRBJ1-5; D perhaps matches TRBD1 (6 bases). Germline V gene data show CDR1 as MDHEN and CDR2 as SYDVKM. Deletions cut 4 bases from V and 7 bases from J, with 14 bases between. This CDR3 has 14 residues.

The rearrangement joins TRBV4-1 to TRBJ1-2, with a possible D match to TRBD1 (5 bases). Deletions cut 0 bases from V and 5 bases from J, with 13 bases between. CDR1 is MGHRA and CDR2 is YSYEKL in the germline V gene. The length of the CDR3 is 15 residues. CDR3 amino acids: CASSQDRGSGYGYTF. The CDR3 DNA reads TGCGCCAGCAGCCAAGACCGGGGGTCTGGATATGGCTACACCTTC.

This clone has only a few counts. The chain employs TRBV9 and TRBJ2-2; 16 positions agree with TRBD2. The CDR3 length is 19 residues. In germline, CDR1 is SGDLS, CDR2 YYNGEE. After removal of 4 bases from V and 4 bases from J, the junction contained 10 bases not matched to a gene. CDR3 nucleotides: TGTGCCAGCAGCTCCAATAGGGGACTAGCGGGAGGGATCACCGGGGAGCTGTTTTTT. Protein product: CASSSNRGLAGGITGELFF.

This clone has more than one count but fewer than ten. The rearrangement joins TRBV6-5 to TRBJ2-3; D is perhaps TRBD2 (5 bases). V was cut by 4 bases and J by 0 bases, with 5 bases left in between. The CDR3 has 13 residues. Germline loops: CDR1 MNHEY, CDR2 SVGAGI. The DNA of the CDR3 is TGTGCCAGCAGTTGGACTAGCACAGATACGCAGTATTTT. It specifies CASSWTSTDTQYF.

The rearrangement joins TRBV5-6 to TRBJ2-7, with 10 bases fitting TRBD2. V was pared by 4 bases and J by 2 bases, with 3 bases of the junction left unmatched. Germline V gives CDR1 SGHDT, CDR2 YYEEEE. The CDR3 extends over 14 amino acids. Here the CDR3 DNA reads TGTGCCAGCAGCCTACTAGCGGGACCCTACGAGCAGTACTTC. It yields the protein CASSLLAGPYEQYF. Full variable domain (remainder filled in from reference TRBV5-6 and TRBJ2-7): DAGVTQSPTHLIKTRGQQVTLRCSPKSGHDTVSWYQQALGQGPQFIFQYYEEEERQRGNFPDRFSGHQFPNYSSELNVNALLLGDSALYLCASSLLAGPYEQYFGPGTRLTVT.

The rearrangement joins TRBV5-1 to TRBJ2-7; 7 bases fit TRBD2. After removal of 3 bases from V and 2 bases from J, the junction contained 14 bases not matched to a gene. Germline loops: CDR1 SGHRS, CDR2 YFSETQ. This CDR3 contains 17 residues. CDR3 in amino acids: CASSYKTSASFAYEQYF. In nucleotides, the CDR3 is TGCGCCAGCAGCTATAAAACTAGCGCGAGCTTCGCCTACGAGCAGTACTTC.

This clone occurred once. V and J are TRBV19 and TRBJ2-5; D is undetermined. The J call may be mistaken, given a closer DNA end match to TRBJ2-7. The CDR3 has 14 amino acids. Germline-derived CDR1 and CDR2 are LNHDA and SQIVND (reference sequence). This CDR3 is CASSPRRFVYEQYF. In DNA form, the CDR3 reads TGTGCCAGTAGTCCCAGACGGTTCGTATACGAGCAGTACTTC.

The rearrangement uses TRBV9 and TRBJ1-1, with 9 nucleotides matching TRBD1. The CDR3 has 16 residues. V dropped 4 bases and J dropped 1; count of bases not matched to a gene: 8. CDR1 and CDR2 from the germline V gene are SGDLS and YYNGEE. The CDR3 loop is CASSLNSDRGNTEAFF. The CDR3 bases are TGTGCCAGCAGCCTAAACTCGGACAGGGGGAACACTGAAGCTTTCTTT.

The gene calls are TRBV10-3 and TRBJ2-1; 12 nucleotides align to TRBD2. The CDR3 is 14 residues long. V lost 11 bases to trimming and J lost 6 bases; unmatched junction nucleotides: 8. In germline, CDR1 is ENHRY, CDR2 SYGVKD. The CDR3 coding sequence is TGTGCCGCAAGACTAGCGGGAGAGGTCAATGAGCAGTTCTTC. It codes for CAARLAGEVNEQFF.

This clone was seen only a few times. The chain has TRBV5-1 and TRBJ1-1; D remains ambiguous. V lost 3 bases to trimming and J lost 6 bases, with 12 bases between them. The CDR3 consists of 13 residues. Per the germline V gene, CDR1 is SGHRS and CDR2 is YFSETQ. This chain's CDR3 is CASSSLWRAEAFF. The CDR3 region has the DNA TGCGCCAGCAGCTCCCTTTGGAGAGCTGAAGCTTTCTTT. The variable domain in full, completed from reference TRBV5-1 and TRBJ1-1, reads KAGVTQTPRYLIKTRGQQVTLSCSPISGHRSVSWYQQTPGQGLQFLFEYFSETQRNKGNFPGRFSGRQFSNSRSEMNVSTLELGDSALYLCASSSLWRAEAFFGQGTRLTVV.